These 17 T cell receptor beta chains share one sample of origin, sequenced in a study of T cell responses to AZD1222 COVID-19 vaccine. Profiling relied on immunoSEQ multiplex PCR, and the TCRdb table lists in-frame clones only, not all of them. The sample carries some 79,000 clones, roughly 85% recorded once. Sequenced material: peripheral blood, taken 28 days after the second AZD1222 dose. These receptors were collected from an adult who received the AZD1222 COVID-19 vaccine.

The V call is TRBV28, the J call TRBJ1-2; D may be TRBD1 (5 bases). The V end was cut by 6 bases, the J end by 2 bases, with 13 bases between. The CDR3 has 14 residues. Per the germline V gene, CDR1 is MDHEN and CDR2 is SYDVKM. The CDR3 nucleotides read TGTGCCAGCAGCGGGGGAGGGTGGAACTATGGCTACACCTTC. It specifies CASSGGGWNYGYTF.

The chain combines TRBV28 with TRBJ1-4; the match to TRBD1 covers 9 bases. CDR3 length equals 15 residues. The trim removed 9 bases at V and 4 bases at J, leaving 9 bases unmatched. Germline V CDR1 and CDR2: MDHEN, SYDVKM. The CDR3 nucleotides read TGTGCCAGTATGGAGACAGGGGGATATAATGAAAAACTGTTTTTT. Protein: CASMETGGYNEKLFF.

The chain is built from TRBV28 and TRBJ1-2; 7 bases line up with TRBD1. Germline trimming cut 7 bases from V and 3 bases from J; bases unmatched to any gene: 5. Looked up from germline, CDR1 is MDHEN and CDR2 is SYDVKM. This CDR3 contains 13 residues. This CDR3 is CASTSTGYYGYTF. CDR3 DNA: TGTGCCAGCACCTCGACAGGGTACTATGGCTACACCTTC.

This clone has only one observation. The V and J genes are TRBV30 and TRBJ1-1, with TRBD1 as a possible D gene (5 bases). The V and J ends lost 5 bases and 1 base respectively, with 11 bases between them. CDR1 and CDR2 from the germline V gene are GTSNPN and SVGIG (reference sequence). CDR3 length: 13 residues. The CDR3 reads CAWDRQSNTEAFF. CDR3 DNA: TGTGCCTGGGATCGACAGTCGAACACTGAAGCTTTCTTT.

This clone came up a few times. J is TRBJ1-2 and V is TRBV7-6; 9 nucleotides agree with TRBD1. Trimming cost V 4 bases and J 3 bases; bases outside gene matches: 6. This CDR3 has 15 residues. The germline CDR1 and CDR2 sequences are SGHVS and FNYEAQ. In nucleotides, the CDR3 is TGTGCCAGCAGCTCGGGACAGGGTGTCGACTATGGCTACACCTTC. Its translation is CASSSGQGVDYGYTF.

The chain has TRBV18 and TRBJ2-7, with 10 bases fitting TRBD1. The CDR3 runs to 16 residues. CDR1 and CDR2 from the germline V gene are KGHSH and LQKENI. The V gene end was trimmed by 3 bases and the J gene end by 3 bases; junction bases not matched to a gene: 8. The CDR3 nucleotides are TGTGCCAGCTCACCGAACCCCGGGACAGGGGTCTACGAGCAGTACTTC. Its translation: CASSPNPGTGVYEQYF.

The chain employs TRBV5-1 and TRBJ1-5, with D possibly being TRBD1 (6 bases). The CDR3 is 15 residues long. CDR1 and CDR2 from the germline V gene are SGHRS and YFSETQ. With 2 bases removed from V and 5 bases from J, the gap between germline ends came to 14 bases. The CDR3 protein is CASSFAGATDQPQHF. DNA for the CDR3: TGCGCCAGCAGCTTTGCGGGGGCAACGGATCAGCCCCAGCATTTT.

This chain joins TRBV3-1 (or the pseudogene TRBV3-2) and TRBJ2-1, with 8 nucleotides matching TRBD1. The CDR3 spans 15 residues. The germline V gene has CDR1 LGHDT and CDR2 YNNKEL (reference sequence). V shed 2 bases, J shed 6 bases, and the junction held 6 bases outside the gene matches. In DNA, the CDR3 is TGTGCCAGCAGCCAACGACAGGGGATGGGCAATGAGCAGTTCTTC. Translated, it gives CASSQRQGMGNEQFF.

The J gene is TRBJ1-5, the V gene TRBV27, with D unresolved. The V gene lost 5 bases and the J gene lost 5 bases, with 7 bases spanning the gap. The CDR3 has 12 amino acids. The germline V gene has CDR1 MNHEY and CDR2 SMNVEV (reference sequence). For the CDR3, the DNA is TGTGCCAGCAGTCCAACGGATCAGCCCCAGCATTTT. Translating it yields CASSPTDQPQHF.

This clone was seen a few times. The rearrangement links TRBV28 to TRBJ1-5; weak D call: TRBD1 (5 bases). CDR1 and CDR2 from the germline V gene are MDHEN and SYDVKM. Trimming left V 6 bases short and J 7 bases short, with 19 bases between. The CDR3 runs 15 residues. In DNA, the CDR3 is TGTGCCAGCAGCCTCAACGGTGCTCGGGGGCAGCCCCAGCATTTT. Translating gives CASSLNGARGQPQHF.

The gene calls are TRBV3-1 (or the pseudogene TRBV3-2) and TRBJ2-7, with D perhaps TRBD2 (6 bases). Trimming stripped 0 bases from V and 3 bases from J, with 9 bases between. CDR3 length equals 14 residues. Germline CDR1 LGHDT, CDR2 YNNKEL (reference sequence). The CDR3 nucleotides read TGTGCCAGCAGCCAAGAGGGGGGTAACTACGAGCAGTACTTC. Amino acid sequence: CASSQEGGNYEQYF.

This clone has only a few counts. The chain carries TRBV5-1 and TRBJ2-1; 7 bases match TRBD2. V shed 0 bases and J 7 bases; nucleotides not matched to a gene: 13. The CDR3 is 17 amino acids. Germline values: CDR1 SGHRS, CDR2 YFSETQ. In nucleotides, the CDR3 is TGCGCCAGCAGCTTGGCAGGAGCGGGGCCGGGGTTTAATGAGCAGTTCTTC. Protein: CASSLAGAGPGFNEQFF.

This rearrangement joins TRBV11-3 to TRBJ2-7, with 7 bases lining up with TRBD1. V trimming: 4 bases; J trimming: 3 bases; junction bases outside the gene matches: 3. Germline V gives CDR1 SGHNT, CDR2 YENEEA. CDR3 length: 13 amino acids. The CDR3 nucleotides are TGTGCCAGCAGCTCCCGGGACAGCTACGAGCAGTACTTC. Its protein product is CASSSRDSYEQYF.

The chain joins TRBV19 to TRBJ1-6; D gene ambiguous. This CDR3 is built from 14 residues. CDR1 and CDR2 (germline): LNHDA, SQIVND (reference sequence). Trimming took 7 bases from V and 6 from J, leaving 13 bases between them. The CDR3 sequence: CASNIGAPNSPLHF. The CDR3 DNA reads as TGTGCCAGTAACATAGGAGCCCCTAATTCACCCCTCCACTTT.

The chain uses TRBV12-5 and TRBJ2-2; the match to TRBD1 covers 7 bases. The CDR3 is made up of 17 amino acids. The germline gives CDR1 LGHNT, CDR2 FRNRAP. The trim removed 6 bases at V and 1 base at J, leaving 11 bases unmatched. The CDR3 spells CASGYNSGTENTGELFF. CDR3 sequence (DNA): TGTGCTAGTGGCTATAACTCCGGGACAGAGAACACCGGGGAGCTGTTTTTT.

V and J are TRBV7-2 and TRBJ1-4; D unresolved. This CDR3 contains 15 residues. Trimming left V 4 bases short and J 0 bases short, with 9 bases between. Looked up from germline, CDR1 is SGHTA and CDR2 is FQGNSA. In DNA form, the CDR3 reads TGTGCCAGCAGCTCATCGGATGCAACTAATGAAAAACTGTTTTTT. As protein: CASSSSDATNEKLFF.

This chain links TRBV6-4 with TRBJ1-1; 10 nucleotides align to TRBD1. Germline-derived CDR1 and CDR2 are MRHNA and SNTAGT. There are 16 residues in the CDR3. After removal of 6 bases from V and 2 bases from J, the junction contained 9 bases not matched to a gene. The CDR3 DNA sequence: TGTGCCAGCAGGGAGCGACAGGGGGCATTTAACACTGAAGCTTTCTTT. Its protein product is CASRERQGAFNTEAFF.